These 21 T cell receptor beta chains share one sample of origin, sequenced in a study of CD8 T cells in Susac syndrome. The RNA input was about 0.5 to 1 ug, and it was reverse transcribed with random hexamers. TCRdb re-analysed the immunoSEQ multiplex PCR reads in MiXCR, keeping a single row per CDR3 protein. The table has 160,000 or so distinct CDR3 sequences, about 95% seen once. The sample taken for sequencing was CD4+ T cells from PBMCs. The receptors stem from a human donor with Susac syndrome.

The rearrangement links TRBV14 to TRBJ2-1, with D possibly being TRBD2 (6 bases). Trimming left V 1 base short and J 6 bases short, with 19 bases between. This CDR3 has 17 residues. The germline gives CDR1 SGHDN, CDR2 FVKESK. CDR3 residues: CASSQVLRHRGSNEQFF. As DNA, the CDR3 is TGTGCCAGCAGCCAAGTTCTTAGGCACCGGGGGAGCAATGAGCAGTTCTTC.

This clonotype was observed a single time. The chain combines TRBV4-2 with TRBJ2-2; D remains ambiguous. Germline CDR1 and CDR2: LGHNA and YNFKEQ. The CDR3 extends over 13 amino acids. Trimming took off 0 bases at V and 7 bases at J, with 6 bases between the two ends. The CDR3 coding sequence is TGTGCCAGCAGCCAAGATCAAGGCGGGGAGCTGTTTTTT. It yields the protein CASSQDQGGELFF.

The count of this clonotype is one. This chain uses TRBV12-3 or TRBV12-4 with TRBJ2-7; D remains unclear. The V gene lost 2 bases and the J gene lost 6 bases, with 14 bases spanning the gap. The CDR3 is made up of 14 amino acids. In nucleotides, the CDR3 is TGTGCCAGCAGTTTAATGTTGGCTACCTCCGAGCAGTACTTC. It codes for CASSLMLATSEQYF.

J is TRBJ1-1 and V is TRBV7-2; the D gene is possibly TRBD1 (5 bases). Per the germline V gene, CDR1 is SGHTA and CDR2 is FQGNSA. V dropped 5 bases and J dropped 2 bases, with 12 bases sitting between them. The CDR3 has 14 residues. CDR3: CASSPRGSNTEAFF. The CDR3 region has the DNA TGTGCCAGCAGCCCTAGGGGCAGCAACACTGAAGCTTTCTTT.

The rearrangement links TRBV3-1 to TRBJ2-5; D is possibly TRBD2 (5 bases). The CDR3 is made up of 15 amino acids. CDR1 LGHDT and CDR2 YNNKEL come from the germline V gene (reference sequence). V was clipped by 2 bases and J by 2 bases, with 12 bases between them. As DNA, the CDR3 is TGTGCCAGCAGCCAAAACAGAGGACTTCAAGAGACCCAGTACTTC. Translated: CASSQNRGLQETQYF.

The chain joins TRBV12-3 or TRBV12-4 to TRBJ2-5; perhaps TRBD1 as D (6 bases). Trimming left V 5 bases short and J 4 bases short, with 11 bases between. The CDR3 length is 13 residues. Written as DNA, the CDR3 is TGTGCCAGCAGTCCCACAGGGTCAGAGACCCAGTACTTC. The encoded protein is CASSPTGSETQYF.

This clonotype was picked up one time. The genes are TRBV20-1 and TRBJ2-1; 9 nucleotides match TRBD2. V shed 5 bases and J 10 bases; nucleotides not matched to a gene: 15. Germline CDR1 reads DFQATT; CDR2 reads SNEGSKA (reference sequence). This CDR3 is built from 15 residues. CDR3 loop: CSAPDPSGAPKEQFF. The CDR3 DNA reads TGCAGTGCTCCGGACCCTAGCGGGGCCCCCAAAGAGCAGTTCTTC.

The chain carries TRBV4-1 and TRBJ2-4; 9 nucleotides match TRBD1. This CDR3 region has 17 residues. Germline V lookup: CDR1 MGHRA, CDR2 YSYEKL. Unmatched junction bases numbered 10, after V lost 1 base and J lost 6 bases. CDR3 nucleotides: TGCGCCAGCAGCCAAGGGCCTTTACGGACAGGGGTAAACATTCAGTACTTC. Residues: CASSQGPLRTGVNIQYF.

The CDR3 is CASSSILVPTDTQYF. CDR3 nucleotide sequence: TGTGCCAGCAGCTCCATACTAGTCCCCACAGATACGCAGTATTTT. J is TRBJ2-3 and V is TRBV7-9; a weak D match, TRBD2 (5 bases). Trimming pared 4 bases from V and 2 bases from J, leaving 13 bases between. CDR3 length: 15 residues. Germline loops: CDR1 SEHNR, CDR2 FQNEAQ (reference sequence).

The gene calls are TRBV20-1 and TRBJ1-2; tentatively, D is TRBD1 (6 bases). Germline CDR1 and CDR2: DFQATT and SNEGSKA (reference sequence). CDR3 length: 12 amino acids. CDR3 in amino acids: CLLGGRGYGYTF. The CDR3 DNA reads TGCCTTCTGGGGGGGCGCGGCTATGGCTACACCTTC.

The J gene is TRBJ2-5, the V gene TRBV20-1; D not resolved. The CDR3 has 10 amino acids. Germline loops: CDR1 DFQATT, CDR2 SNEGSKA (reference sequence). V was trimmed by 0 bases and J by 5 bases, leaving 1 base between them. CDR3 residues: CSARDETQYF. Written as DNA, the CDR3 is TGCAGTGCTAGAGATGAGACCCAGTACTTC.

This chain links TRBV2 with TRBJ2-5; no reliable D call. The germline V gene has CDR1 SNHLY and CDR2 FYNNEI. V was shortened by 6 bases and J by 2 bases, with 10 bases between the two germline ends. CDR3 length equals 13 residues. CDR3 residues: CASSRLRQETQYF. The CDR3 DNA reads TGTGCCAGCAGCCGTTTGCGGCAAGAGACCCAGTACTTC.

V is TRBV12-3 or TRBV12-4 and J is TRBJ2-3, with 8 bases lining up with TRBD2. The CDR3 totals 15 residues. V shed 6 bases, J shed 5 bases, and the junction held 10 bases outside the gene matches. The CDR3 region is CASSHGGVKEDTQYF. CDR3 coding DNA: TGTGCCAGCAGCCACGGGGGGGTAAAAGAAGATACGCAGTATTTT.

The V gene is TRBV20-1, the J gene TRBJ2-7; D remains unclear. The CDR3 loop spans 13 amino acids. V lost 3 bases and J lost 4, with 13 bases in between. The germline V gene has CDR1 DFQATT and CDR2 SNEGSKA (reference sequence). As DNA, the CDR3 is TGCAGTGCTAGCATACGGAACAATTACGAGCAGTACTTC. The encoded protein is CSASIRNNYEQYF.

This clonotype was seen just once. The chain couples TRBV12-3 or TRBV12-4 to TRBJ2-7; no reliable D call. The CDR3 is made up of 14 amino acids. The V and J ends lost 5 bases and 7 bases respectively, with 18 bases between them. CDR3 sequence reads: CASSPPVRLGEQYF. The CDR3, as DNA: TGTGCCAGCAGTCCCCCGGTCCGGCTTGGAGAGCAGTACTTC.

This chain links TRBV4-3 with TRBJ1-1, with 7 nucleotides matching TRBD1. The germline V gene encodes CDR1 LGHNA and CDR2 YSLEER. The V and J ends lost 6 bases and 5 bases, in that order; junction bases with no gene match: 9. The CDR3 is 14 amino acids. The CDR3 protein is CASSNRGAGTEAFF. CDR3 nucleotides: TGCGCCAGCAGTAACAGGGGCGCGGGGACTGAAGCTTTCTTT.

CDR3 residues: CASSGATEDTQYF. The CDR3 DNA sequence: TGTGCCAGCAGCGGGGCGACGGAAGATACGCAGTATTTT. The V call is TRBV7-2, the J call TRBJ2-3, with a weak D call TRBD1 (5 bases). Trimming left V 5 bases short and J 5 bases short, with 11 bases between. The CDR3 is made up of 13 amino acids. CDR1 is SGHTA, CDR2 FQGNSA, per germline. The full variable domain, rest sourced from reference TRBV7-2 and TRBJ2-3, is GAGVSQSPSNKVTEKGKDVELRCDPISGHTALYWYRQSLGQGLEFLIYFQGNSAPDKSGLPSDRFSAERTGGSVSTLTIQRTQQEDSAVYLCASSGATEDTQYFGPGTRLTVL.

The J gene is TRBJ2-3, the V gene TRBV12-5; D gene unclear. CDR1 LGHNT and CDR2 FRNRAP come from the germline V gene. The CDR3 covers 16 residues. With 1 base removed from V and 2 bases from J, the gap between germline ends came to 13 bases. Here the CDR3 reads CASGLGLDSLTDTQYF. The CDR3 DNA sequence: TGTGCTAGTGGTTTGGGACTCGATTCTCTCACAGATACGCAGTATTTT.

This chain uses TRBV18 with TRBJ2-7; D remains ambiguous. This CDR3 has 14 amino acids. CDR1 KGHSH and CDR2 LQKENI come from the germline V gene. Trimming removed 2 bases at V and 2 bases at J, with 10 bases between. For the CDR3, the DNA is TGTGCCAGCTCACCAGATAGGCGGACCTACGAGCAGTACTTC. Encoded protein: CASSPDRRTYEQYF.

The chain joins TRBV20-1 to TRBJ2-5; no definite D call. This CDR3 comprises 14 residues. The ends were cut back, 3 bases at V and 2 bases at J, with 13 bases in the middle. Germline lookup yields CDR1 DFQATT and CDR2 SNEGSKA (reference sequence). The CDR3 coding sequence is TGCAGTGCTAGCCCAGCGTTAAAACAAGAGACCCAGTACTTC. Translation: CSASPALKQETQYF.

The V gene is TRBV11-2, the J gene TRBJ2-5; D might be TRBD1 (5 bases). Germline V gene data show CDR1 as SGHAT and CDR2 as FQNNGV. The V end was cut by 8 bases, the J end by 3 bases, with 16 bases between. The CDR3 is made up of 14 amino acids. The CDR3 here is CASSKVGLKETQYF. For the CDR3, the DNA is TGTGCCAGCTCGAAGGTGGGGCTGAAAGAGACCCAGTACTTC. Filled out from reference TRBV11-2 and TRBJ2-5, the complete variable domain reads EAGVAQSPRYKIIEKRQSVAFWCNPISGHATLYWYQQILGQGPKLLIQFQNNGVVDDSQLPKDRFSAERLKGVDSTLKIQPAKLEDSAVYLCASSKVGLKETQYFGPGTRLLVL.